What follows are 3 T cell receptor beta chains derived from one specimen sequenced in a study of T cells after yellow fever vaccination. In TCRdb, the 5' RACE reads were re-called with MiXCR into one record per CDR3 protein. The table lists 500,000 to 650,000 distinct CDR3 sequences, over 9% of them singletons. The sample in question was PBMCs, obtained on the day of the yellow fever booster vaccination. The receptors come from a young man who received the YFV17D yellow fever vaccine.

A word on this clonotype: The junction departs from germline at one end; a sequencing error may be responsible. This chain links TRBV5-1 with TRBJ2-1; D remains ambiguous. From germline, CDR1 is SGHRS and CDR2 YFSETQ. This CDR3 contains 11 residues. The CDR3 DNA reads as TGCGCCAGCAGCTACTACAATGAGCCGTTCTTC. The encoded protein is CASSYYNEPFF.

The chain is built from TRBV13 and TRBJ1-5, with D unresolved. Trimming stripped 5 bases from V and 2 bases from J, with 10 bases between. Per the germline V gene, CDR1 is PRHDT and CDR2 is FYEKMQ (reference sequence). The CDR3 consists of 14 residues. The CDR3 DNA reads TGTGCCAGCAGCCCTGGGGTCGGCAATCAGCCCCAGCATTTT. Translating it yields CASSPGVGNQPQHF.

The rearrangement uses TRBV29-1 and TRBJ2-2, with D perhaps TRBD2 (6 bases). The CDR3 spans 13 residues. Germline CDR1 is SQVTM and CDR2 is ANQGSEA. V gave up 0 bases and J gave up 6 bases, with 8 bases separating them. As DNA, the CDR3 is TGCAGCGTTGAAGATTGGAGGGCCGGGGAGCTGTTTTTT. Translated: CSVEDWRAGELFF.